The present entry profiles one TCR beta chain with its context. This sample was included in a study of blood T cell repertoires in COVID-19. Study details: COVID-19 samples from acute and convalescent phases originated in the United States, Italy and Spain. PBMCs, B-cell-depleted T cells, or T cells were the source of the cDNA or gDNA that made up the material.

Per the original methods: Reference gene primers were amplified, and this amplification served to estimate nucleated cell counts. Profiled with immunoSEQ multiplex PCR; TCRdb holds only in-frame clones, not every one. V and J calls and clone size are those listed in that table; D and trimming were worked out from the DNA. The table shows approximately 240,000 clones, with more than 65% occurring only once. V lost 6 bases, J lost 7 bases, and 9 bases lay in between. The CDR3 has 11 amino acids. Germline V gene sequence: CDR1 MDHEN, CDR2 SYDVKM. The V call is TRBV28, the J call TRBJ1-2; tentatively, D is TRBD1 (5 bases). The sequencing sample was made of peripheral blood. The receptor's source is a woman in her 30s who had recovered from COVID-19. The CDR3 nucleotides read TGTGCCAGCAGCCTTGACAGTGGCTACACCTTC. It yields the protein CASSLDSGYTF.